This entry lists 24 T cell receptor beta chains sequenced from one sample in a study of T cell responses to AZD1222 COVID-19 vaccine. Generated by immunoSEQ multiplex PCR, the TCRdb table keeps only in-frame clones and is missing some. Of 150,000 to 180,000 clones in the sample, 90% were seen once. The specimen was peripheral blood, collected on day 0 of AZD1222 vaccination. The receptors were gathered from an adult in good health.

The genes are TRBV4-2 and TRBJ2-2; 7 bases fit TRBD2. CDR1 is LGHNA and CDR2 is YNFKEQ in the germline V gene. CDR3 length: 19 amino acids. V shed 0 bases, J shed 1 base, and the junction held 11 bases outside the gene matches. CDR3 protein: CASSQDLIWAGENTGELFF. CDR3 sequence (DNA): TGTGCCAGCAGCCAAGATCTAATTTGGGCGGGGGAGAACACCGGGGAGCTGTTTTTT.

The genes are TRBV30 and TRBJ2-5; D may match TRBD1 or TRBD2 (5 bases each). The CDR3 is made up of 14 amino acids. V was clipped by 2 bases and J by 1 base, with 11 bases between them. Germline CDR1 GTSNPN, CDR2 SVGIG (reference sequence). CDR3 loop: CAWSPRGAQETQYF. The CDR3, as DNA: TGTGCCTGGAGTCCACGGGGCGCCCAAGAGACCCAGTACTTC.

The CDR3 DNA follows: TGCGCCAGCAGCTTACAAGGGGCCGAGCAGTACTTC. This gives the protein CASSLQGAEQYF. This chain joins TRBV5-1 and TRBJ2-7; D possibly corresponds to TRBD1 (5 bases). Trimming shortened V by 2 bases and J by 6 bases, and 9 bases separated the two germline ends. Germline CDR1 is SGHRS and CDR2 is YFSETQ. CDR3 length: 12 amino acids.

This clone is medium-sized within its sample. V and J are TRBV27 and TRBJ2-2; the match to TRBD1 covers 7 bases. The germline V gene encodes CDR1 MNHEY and CDR2 SMNVEV (reference sequence). The CDR3 extends over 15 amino acids. Trimming removed 4 bases from V and 6 bases from J; junction bases left unmatched: 8. CDR3 residues: CASSSSQDRSGELFF. The CDR3 nucleotides are TGTGCCAGCAGTTCAAGTCAGGACAGGTCCGGGGAGCTGTTTTTT.

The table lists this clone with a count of one. The rearrangement uses TRBV5-1 and TRBJ2-3; D is ambiguous. The CDR3 is 14 amino acids. Germline CDR1 and CDR2: SGHRS and YFSETQ. Trimming removed 2 bases at V and 1 base at J, with 8 bases between. CDR3 nucleotides: TGCGCCAGCAGCTTCCCAGAGGGCACAGATACGCAGTATTTT. Translation gives CASSFPEGTDTQYF.

This chain connects TRBV5-1 to TRBJ2-1; tentatively, D is TRBD1 (6 bases). Trimming shortened V by 1 base and J by 0 bases, and 11 bases separated the two germline ends. This CDR3 is built from 16 residues. CDR1 and CDR2 from the germline V gene are SGHRS and YFSETQ. DNA of the CDR3: TGCGCCAGCAGCTTGTCAGGGGCCAGCTCCTACAATGAGCAGTTCTTC. This codes for CASSLSGASSYNEQFF.

To note about this clone: The DNA is left out, because the CDR3 cannot be placed on it with certainty; the CDR3 is given as TCRdb lists it. This rearrangement joins TRBV20-1 to TRBJ1-2. The CDR3 is 14 residues long, counting both termini. Germline V gene sequence: CDR1 DFQATT, CDR2 SNEGSKA (reference sequence). CDR3 residues: CSASSGQASYGYTF.

The chain couples TRBV2 to TRBJ2-6; D may be TRBD2 (5 bases). Germline values: CDR1 SNHLY, CDR2 FYNNEI. V dropped 10 bases and J dropped 2 bases, with 12 bases sitting between them. CDR3 length: 14 amino acids. As DNA, the CDR3 is TGTGCCACCGTTGAGGGCGCTGGGGCCAACGTCCTGACTTTC. Protein product: CATVEGAGANVLTF.

The chain uses TRBV14 and TRBJ1-1; TRBD1 is a possible D gene (5 bases). Trimming took off 1 base at V and 11 bases at J, with 14 bases between the two ends. Per the germline V gene, CDR1 is SGHDN and CDR2 is FVKESK. This CDR3 spans 13 amino acids. The CDR3 bases are TGTGCCAGCAGCCAAGCCGGGGGGTTCGCGGCTTTCTTT. This codes for CASSQAGGFAAFF.

The CDR3 DNA sequence: TGTGCCAGCAGCCAGGGGGGGACAGGGTTGAACTATGGCTACACCTTC. As protein: CASSQGGTGLNYGYTF. The rearrangement links TRBV3-1 (or the pseudogene TRBV3-2) to TRBJ1-2; 9 bases match TRBD1. With 3 bases clipped from V and 2 bases from J, the junction kept 7 bases outside the gene matches. The CDR3 length is 16 residues. Germline V CDR1 and CDR2: LGHDT, YNNKEL (reference sequence).

J is TRBJ2-7 and V is TRBV4-1; 8 bases match TRBD1. Germline V CDR1 and CDR2: MGHRA, YSYEKL. V trimming: 6 bases; J trimming: 2 bases; junction bases outside the gene matches: 6. This CDR3 contains 14 residues. The CDR3 loop is CASSLGTGPYEQYF. The DNA for the CDR3 is TGCGCCAGCAGTCTAGGGACAGGACCCTACGAGCAGTACTTC.

The chain combines TRBV18 with TRBJ2-3; TRBD2 matches at 13 bases. Per the germline V gene, CDR1 is KGHSH and CDR2 is LQKENI. There are 18 residues in the CDR3. The J segment lost 3 bases and the V segment lost 2 bases, leaving 8 bases of the junction unmatched. The DNA of the CDR3 is TGTGCCAGCTCACCAGCCTGGACTAGCGGGAGTATTACAGATACGCAGTATTTT. Protein sequence: CASSPAWTSGSITDTQYF.

The rearrangement joins TRBV15 to TRBJ2-1, with D perhaps given as TRBD1 or TRBD2 (6 bases each). The CDR3 is 14 amino acids. V was shortened by 0 bases and J by 8 bases, with 11 bases between the two germline ends. Germline CDR1 and CDR2: LNHNV and YYDKDF (reference sequence). CDR3 sequence: CATSRDGGWDEQFF. The CDR3 DNA reads as TGTGCCACCAGCAGAGACGGGGGCTGGGATGAGCAGTTCTTC.

This chain uses TRBV5-1 with TRBJ2-5; D is perhaps TRBD1 (6 bases). This CDR3 has 16 amino acids. Trimming took 1 base from V and 1 from J, leaving 14 bases between them. Germline assignment: CDR1 SGHRS and CDR2 YFSETQ. Written as DNA, the CDR3 is TGCGCCAGCAGCTTGTCCGGGACACCTACCCAAGAGACCCAGTACTTC. Translated: CASSLSGTPTQETQYF.

In its sample, this clone was seen a few times. The CDR3: CASSVTATANTEAFF. DNA for the CDR3: TGTGCCAGCAGCGTTACAGCGACAGCGAACACTGAAGCTTTCTTT. The chain uses TRBV7-8 and TRBJ1-1; D possibly corresponds to TRBD1 (5 bases). This CDR3 is 15 amino acids long. Between the trimmed V and J ends, which lost 5 bases and 1 base, there was a span of 14 bases. Germline loops: CDR1 SGHVS, CDR2 FQNEAQ.

This chain connects TRBV28 to TRBJ1-2, with D perhaps TRBD1 (6 bases). This CDR3 is built from 15 residues. V dropped 3 bases and J dropped 2 bases, with 13 bases sitting between them. From germline, CDR1 is MDHEN and CDR2 SYDVKM. The CDR3 nucleotides read TGTGCCAGCAGTTTTTCAGCAGGGGCCAACTATGGCTACACCTTC. Translation: CASSFSAGANYGYTF.

The chain is built from TRBV11-3 and TRBJ1-1; D call uncertain. V lost 2 bases and J 7 bases, leaving 17 bases between the germline ends. Germline V CDR1 and CDR2: SGHNT, YENEEA. The CDR3 length is 15 residues. The CDR3 sequence: CASSLITAVNYEAFF. The CDR3 coding sequence is TGTGCCAGCAGCTTAATTACAGCAGTAAACTATGAAGCTTTCTTT. The entire variable domain, with the rest obtained from reference TRBV11-3 and TRBJ1-1, is as follows: EAGVVQSPRYKIIEKKQPVAFWCNPISGHNTLYWYLQNLGQGPELLIRYENEEAVDDSQLPKDRFSAERLKGVDSTLKIQPAELGDSAVYLCASSLITAVNYEAFFGQGTRLTVV.

This clone appeared a single time. The chain carries TRBV11-3 and TRBJ2-5, with 8 bases matching TRBD1. The trim removed 5 bases at V and 4 bases at J, leaving 9 bases unmatched. There are 15 residues in the CDR3. Germline lookup yields CDR1 SGHNT and CDR2 YENEEA. The CDR3 coding sequence is TGTGCCAGCAGCCAAGGACAGGGAGAGAGAGAGACCCAGTACTTC. Amino acids: CASSQGQGERETQYF.

This clone was detected a few times. The chain couples TRBV7-8 to TRBJ2-7; D is ambiguous. CDR3 length: 12 residues. The germline V and J ends were trimmed by 5 bases and 3 bases, with 8 bases remaining between them. Per the germline V gene, CDR1 is SGHVS and CDR2 is FQNEAQ. CDR3 in DNA: TGTGCCAGCAGCCACCAGGACTACGAGCAGTACTTC. Translating gives CASSHQDYEQYF.

The V gene is TRBV7-9, the J gene TRBJ1-3; TRBD1 matches 7 bases. The V and J ends lost 5 bases and 8 bases, in that order; junction bases with no gene match: 18. CDR1 is SEHNR and CDR2 is FQNEAQ in the germline V gene (reference sequence). This CDR3 spans 17 amino acids. CDR3 nucleotide sequence: TGTGCCAGCAGCCCGAGACAGGGAACAAAGCTCTGGGACACCATATATTTT. As protein: CASSPRQGTKLWDTIYF.

This clone came up once. The rearrangement joins TRBV27 to TRBJ1-5; D unclear. Per germline, CDR1 MNHEY and CDR2 SMNVEV (reference sequence). The CDR3 contains 11 residues. V was clipped by 4 bases and J by 2 bases, with 0 bases between them. As DNA, the CDR3 is TGTGCCAGCAGTTGCAATCAGCCCCAGCATTTT. It yields the protein CASSCNQPQHF.

The chain carries TRBV5-1 and TRBJ1-1, with D tentatively TRBD1 (5 bases). Per the germline V gene, CDR1 is SGHRS and CDR2 is YFSETQ. CDR3 length equals 14 residues. The V end was cut by 4 bases, the J end by 1 base, with 11 bases between. Here the CDR3 reads CASSIGQQNTEAFF. CDR3 coding DNA: TGCGCCAGCAGCATAGGACAACAGAACACTGAAGCTTTCTTT.

This chain joins TRBV4-3 and TRBJ1-4; 9 bases are shared with TRBD1. Trimming removed 0 bases from V and 9 bases from J; junction bases left unmatched: 5. Germline V gene data show CDR1 as LGHNA and CDR2 as YSLEER. The CDR3 is 15 amino acids. The CDR3 loop reads CASSQETGGFKKLFF. CDR3 DNA: TGCGCCAGCAGCCAAGAGACAGGGGGGTTTAAAAAACTGTTTTTT.

This chain connects TRBV15 to TRBJ1-3; unclear D gene. The CDR3 has 15 amino acids. V lost 0 bases and J lost 0, with 6 bases in between. The germline V gene has CDR1 LNHNV and CDR2 YYDKDF (reference sequence). In DNA form, the CDR3 reads TGTGCCACCAGCAGAGAATTCATCTCTGGAAACACCATATATTTT. This encodes CATSREFISGNTIYF. The entire variable domain, with the rest obtained from reference TRBV15 and TRBJ1-3, is as follows: DAMVIQNPRYQVTQFGKPVTLSCSQTLNHNVMYWYQQKSSQAPKLLFHYYDKDFNNEADTPDNFQSRRPNTSFCFLDIRSPGLGDTAMYLCATSREFISGNTIYFGEGSWLTVV.